The 23 T cell receptor beta chains below were found in one sample sequenced in a study of cytomegalovirus exposure and HLA in healthy donors. It was with 60 Vbeta and 13 Jbeta primers that the PCR ran. Sequenced by immunoSEQ multiplex PCR; TCRdb stores in-frame clones only, minus some. The data contain 100,000 to 150,000 clones, approximately 80% of them singletons. The sample comprised PBMCs. The receptors were sampled from a man aged 30 to 39 in good health and CMV-seropositive.

The CDR3 protein is CASRDSIQAFF. CDR3 DNA: TGTGCCAGCCGGGACAGTATTCAAGCTTTCTTT. This chain uses TRBV6-1 with TRBJ1-1, with 7 positions matching TRBD1. This CDR3 contains 11 residues. Trimming took 8 bases from V and 9 from J; bases not matched to a gene: 6. CDR1 and CDR2 from the germline V gene are MNHNS and SASEGT.

The V call is TRBV6-5, the J call TRBJ2-1; TRBD1 aligns across 10 bases. CDR3 length: 14 residues. Germline V CDR1 and CDR2: MNHEY, SVGAGI. Losses at the gene ends were 6 bases for V and 8 bases for J; bases not matched to a gene: 7. The CDR3 spells CASRPTGGRDEQFF. For the CDR3, the DNA is TGTGCCAGCAGGCCGACAGGGGGCAGGGATGAGCAGTTCTTC.

The V gene is TRBV30, the J gene TRBJ2-7, with 8 nucleotides matching TRBD2. Germline-derived CDR1 and CDR2 are GTSNPN and SVGIG (reference sequence). V gave up 1 base and J gave up 5 bases; unmatched junction bases: 7. The CDR3 sequence is 14 residues long. The CDR3 DNA reads as TGTGCCTGGAGTGGAGGACTAGCAGTTAACGAGCAGTACTTC. This codes for CAWSGGLAVNEQYF.

V and J are TRBV6-6 and TRBJ2-2, with 9 bases aligning to TRBD1. Germline V gene data show CDR1 as MNHNY and CDR2 as SVGAGI (reference sequence). J gave up 1 base and V 5 bases, and 5 bases lay outside the gene matches. CDR3 length: 16 residues. CDR3 residues: CASSRGQGLNTGELFF. For the CDR3, the DNA is TGTGCCAGCAGTAGGGGACAGGGATTGAACACCGGGGAGCTGTTTTTT.

This rearrangement joins TRBV25-1 to TRBJ2-2; unclear D gene. Trimming shortened V by 4 bases and J by 9 bases, and 6 bases separated the two germline ends. The CDR3 extends over 11 amino acids. Germline V gene lookup returns CDR1 MGHDK and CDR2 SYGVNS. CDR3 nucleotides: TGTGCCAGCAGTGTTAGCAGGGAGCTGTTTTTT. Translating gives CASSVSRELFF.

This clone was counted a few times. The rearrangement uses TRBV11-2 and TRBJ2-2, with 9 bases that match TRBD1. The CDR3 consists of 16 residues. V shed 2 bases and J 7 bases; nucleotides not matched to a gene: 8. CDR1 is SGHAT and CDR2 is FQNNGV in the germline V gene. DNA for the CDR3: TGTGCCAGCAGCTTAATGGGACAGGGCGGGAACGGGGAGCTGTTTTTT. Translated: CASSLMGQGGNGELFF.

V and J are TRBV2 and TRBJ2-6; 12 bases align to TRBD1. J gave up 3 bases and V 4 bases, and 10 bases lay outside the gene matches. The CDR3 contains 19 residues. Germline V gives CDR1 SNHLY, CDR2 FYNNEI. The CDR3 nucleotides are TGTGCCAGCAGTGTCCCGGGACAGGGGGCCATTGGTGGGGCCAACGTCCTGACTTTC. Translating it yields CASSVPGQGAIGGANVLTF.

The chain is built from TRBV27 and TRBJ2-1, with 10 bases matching TRBD2. V lost 3 bases and J lost 7; bases outside the gene matches: 9. Germline V gives CDR1 MNHEY, CDR2 SMNVEV (reference sequence). This CDR3 comprises 16 residues. CDR3 bases: TGTGCCAGCAGTTTCAGGGCTAGCGGGGGCTTGAATGAGCAGTTCTTC. This translates into CASSFRASGGLNEQFF.

The rearrangement links TRBV7-8 to TRBJ1-5; D unresolved. The V gene's germline CDR1 is SGHVS and CDR2 FQNEAQ. The CDR3 spans 13 residues. Between the trimmed V and J ends, which lost 5 bases and 5 bases, there was a span of 10 bases. The CDR3: CASSRGRDQPQHF. The CDR3 region has the DNA TGTGCCAGCAGCCGCGGGCGAGATCAGCCCCAGCATTTT.

The V call is TRBV25-1, the J call TRBJ1-2, with D tentatively TRBD1 (5 bases). Trimming took 3 bases from V and 5 from J, leaving 19 bases between them. The germline V gene encodes CDR1 MGHDK and CDR2 SYGVNS. The CDR3 extends over 16 amino acids. The CDR3 bases are TGTGCCAGCAGTGAGTCCAACGGACACTCCGAGTATGGCTACACCTTC. Protein sequence: CASSESNGHSEYGYTF.

This sequence joins TRBV18 and TRBJ2-5; the match to TRBD1 covers 7 bases. The germline CDR1 and CDR2 sequences are KGHSH and LQKENI. Trimming took 3 bases from V and 2 from J; bases not matched to a gene: 3. The length of the CDR3 is 14 residues. The CDR3 region is CASSPGQLQETQYF. CDR3 bases: TGTGCCAGCTCACCGGGACAGCTACAAGAGACCCAGTACTTC. Drawing the rest from reference TRBV18 and TRBJ2-5, the complete variable domain is NAGVMQNPRHLVRRRGQEARLRCSPMKGHSHVYWYRQLPEEGLKFMVYLQKENIIDESGMPKERFSAEFPKEGPSILRIQQVVRGDSAAYFCASSPGQLQETQYFGPGTRLLVL.

This chain links TRBV29-1 with TRBJ1-4, with TRBD1 matching 9 bases. J gave up 5 bases and V 7 bases, and 8 bases lay outside the gene matches. This CDR3 is built from 14 residues. Germline V gene sequence: CDR1 SQVTM, CDR2 ANQGSEA. CDR3 sequence: CSAQTGTGNEKLFF. The CDR3 DNA reads as TGCAGCGCCCAAACCGGGACAGGGAATGAAAAACTGTTTTTT.

V gene TRBV10-1 combines with J gene TRBJ1-1, with a weak D call TRBD1 (5 bases). This CDR3 comprises 13 residues. Germline CDR1 is WNHNN and CDR2 is SYGVQD (reference sequence). V lost 7 bases to trimming and J lost 1 base, with 10 bases between them. The DNA of the CDR3 is TGCGCCAGCAACCGGGACTGGAACACTGAAGCTTTCTTT. Amino acid sequence: CASNRDWNTEAFF.

The chain has TRBV12-5 and TRBJ2-6, with 8 bases lining up with TRBD1. Germline values: CDR1 LGHNT, CDR2 FRNRAP. This CDR3 contains 18 residues. V lost 5 bases to trimming and J lost 3 bases; unmatched junction nucleotides: 12. The CDR3 DNA is TGTGCTAGTGGTCCCCTCTCAGGGGGCCCTGGTGGGGCCAACGTCCTGACTTTC. It is translated as CASGPLSGGPGGANVLTF.

This clone has just one count. V and J are TRBV6-6 and TRBJ1-1; D remains ambiguous. The CDR3 runs 14 residues. Germline CDR1 MNHNY, CDR2 SVGAGI (reference sequence). V gave up 7 bases and J gave up 5 bases, with 17 bases separating them. CDR3 amino acids: CASTTTIRITEAFF. The DNA of the CDR3 is TGTGCCAGCACCACTACAATACGGATTACTGAAGCTTTCTTT.

The V gene is TRBV25-1, the J gene TRBJ2-5, with D possibly TRBD2 on 5 matching bases. Germline CDR1 reads MGHDK; CDR2 reads SYGVNS. Between the trimmed V and J ends, which lost 1 base and 4 bases, there was a span of 10 bases. The CDR3 is 14 amino acids. This chain's CDR3 is CASSEFGSAETQYF. The CDR3 DNA sequence: TGTGCCAGCAGTGAATTCGGTAGCGCAGAGACCCAGTACTTC. The variable domain in full, with the rest retrieved from reference TRBV25-1 and TRBJ2-5, is EADIYQTPRYLVIGTGKKITLECSQTMGHDKMYWYQQDPGMELHLIHYSYGVNSTEKGDLSSESTVSRIRTEHFPLTLESARPSHTSQYLCASSEFGSAETQYFGPGTRLLVL.

V gene TRBV27 combines with J gene TRBJ1-1; the match to TRBD1 covers 7 bases. V was pared by 6 bases and J by 2 bases, with 6 bases of the junction left unmatched. CDR1 is MNHEY and CDR2 is SMNVEV in the germline V gene (reference sequence). The CDR3 runs to 14 residues. The CDR3 DNA reads TGTGCCAGCAGACCCACAGGGGTTAACACTGAAGCTTTCTTT. This codes for CASRPTGVNTEAFF.

The chain combines TRBV2 with TRBJ2-2; perhaps TRBD1 as D (5 bases). The germline CDR1 and CDR2 sequences are SNHLY and FYNNEI. The CDR3 sequence is 16 residues long. Trimming pared 6 bases from V and 1 base from J, leaving 15 bases between. The CDR3 DNA is TGTGCCAGCAGAGACCGTAAAGACAGGAACACCGGGGAGCTGTTTTTT. Amino acids: CASRDRKDRNTGELFF.

This clone showed up just a few times. This chain uses TRBV5-1 with TRBJ1-2; D perhaps matches TRBD1 (6 bases). The V end was cut by 4 bases, the J end by 8 bases, with 24 bases between. The CDR3 has 16 amino acids. In germline, CDR1 is SGHRS, CDR2 YFSETQ. CDR3: CASSQQPTGGFEGYTF. The DNA for the CDR3 is TGCGCCAGCAGCCAACAGCCGACAGGAGGTTTCGAGGGCTACACCTTC.

This clone was recorded once. The genes are TRBV10-1 and TRBJ2-7, with D possibly TRBD1 on 5 matching bases. The V end lost 4 bases, the J end lost 6 bases, and 13 bases lay between the germline ends. This CDR3 has 13 amino acids. Germline V CDR1 and CDR2: WNHNN, SYGVQD (reference sequence). The CDR3 spells CASSGQGLSEQYF. The CDR3 nucleotides read TGCGCCAGCAGTGGGCAGGGATTAAGCGAGCAGTACTTC.

The CDR3 loop is CASSLDLVNEQFF. In nucleotides, the CDR3 is TGTGCCAGCAGCTTAGATCTAGTGAATGAGCAGTTCTTC. The V and J genes are TRBV11-2 and TRBJ2-1; unclear D gene. V dropped 0 bases and J dropped 7 bases, with 7 bases sitting between them. The CDR3 runs to 13 residues. Germline CDR1 is SGHAT and CDR2 is FQNNGV.

This clone was seen a handful of times. The chain uses TRBV5-1 and TRBJ2-5; D is undetermined. The CDR3 consists of 12 residues. The germline V gene encodes CDR1 SGHRS and CDR2 YFSETQ. Trimming removed 4 bases from V and 5 bases from J, with 9 bases in between. The CDR3 coding sequence is TGCGCCAGCAGCCCTGCCGGGGAGACCCAGTACTTC. Its protein product is CASSPAGETQYF.

The sample holds a few counts of this clone. The chain recombines TRBV15 with TRBJ2-1, with 15 positions matching TRBD2. Germline lookup yields CDR1 LNHNV and CDR2 YYDKDF (reference sequence). Trimming at V came to 2 bases and at J to 5 bases, leaving 7 bases not matched to a gene. The CDR3 length is 18 residues. CDR3 in amino acids: CATSRRTSGGAGDNEQFF. The CDR3 DNA is TGTGCCACCAGCAGACGGACTAGCGGGGGGGCCGGGGACAATGAGCAGTTCTTC.